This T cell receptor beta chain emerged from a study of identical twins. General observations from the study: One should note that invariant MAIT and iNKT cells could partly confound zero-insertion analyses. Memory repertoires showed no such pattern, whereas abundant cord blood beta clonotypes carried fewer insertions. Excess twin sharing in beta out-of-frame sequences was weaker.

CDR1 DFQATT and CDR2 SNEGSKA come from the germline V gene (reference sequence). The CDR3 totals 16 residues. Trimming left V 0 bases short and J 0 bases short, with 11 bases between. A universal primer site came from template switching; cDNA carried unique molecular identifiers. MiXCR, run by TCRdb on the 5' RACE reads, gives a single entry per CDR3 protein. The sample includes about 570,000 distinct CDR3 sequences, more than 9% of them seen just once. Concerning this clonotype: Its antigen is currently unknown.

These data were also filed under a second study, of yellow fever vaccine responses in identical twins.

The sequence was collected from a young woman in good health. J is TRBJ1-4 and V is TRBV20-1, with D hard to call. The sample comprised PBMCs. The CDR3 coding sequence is TGCAGTGCTAGAGATCCGGTTCGACCAACTAATGAAAAACTGTTTTTT. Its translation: CSARDPVRPTNEKLFF.